Listed below are T cell receptor beta chains from one sample, sequenced in a study of CD8 T cells in Susac syndrome. TCRdb fed the immunoSEQ multiplex PCR reads into MiXCR, producing one record per CDR3 protein. The sample yields 180,000 or so distinct CDR3 sequences, around 96% seen once. The specimen sequenced was CD4+ T cells from PBMCs. The receptors stem from a human donor in good health. The CDR3 runs from the conserved cysteine through the conserved F or W. A D gene is named only where the DNA matches it firmly. Some rows mark clone size as missing; the rest say once, few, many or name a class of expanded clone.

j_call v_call clone_size d_call cdr3_aa
TRBJ2-3 TRBV19 NA NA CASSIGAPGTQYF
TRBJ2-5 TRBV27 NA NA CASSGGQAQTQYF
TRBJ2-5 TRBV29-1 once TRBD1 CSVVTGRETQYF
TRBJ2-7 TRBV7-9 NA TRBD1 CASSRGDRGIAYEQYF
TRBJ2-7 TRBV7-9 NA TRBD1 CASSQSTGGEKQYF
TRBJ2-5 TRBV20-1 few NA CSATDLVETQYF
TRBJ2-2 TRBV10-3 once NA CAISEDRDTGELFF
TRBJ2-7 TRBV14 NA TRBD2 CASSQAGGRFYEQYF
TRBJ1-2 TRBV30 NA NA CAWSVGGTGYTF
TRBJ2-3 TRBV5-1 NA NA CASSLGRPTDTQYF
TRBJ2-2 TRBV29-1 NA NA CSVGTGSTGELFF
TRBJ2-7 TRBV6-5 NA TRBD2 CASSRLAGGYEQYF
TRBJ1-6 TRBV6-1 NA TRBD1 CASSPRLRQGPSPLHF
TRBJ2-7 TRBV4-3 NA TRBD2 CASSPLAGTPSEQYF
TRBJ1-2 TRBV20-1 NA NA CSAKFGTGYTF
TRBJ2-5 TRBV18 NA TRBD2 CASSSSGGMMETQYF
TRBJ2-4 TRBV15 NA TRBD2 CATSRVNSGGDYAKNIQYF
TRBJ2-1 TRBV9 NA NA CASSVAGGLYNEQFF
TRBJ2-1 TRBV28 NA TRBD2 CASSSRTSGYSYNEQFF
TRBJ2-3 TRBV5-1 NA TRBD1 CASSWGTGDADTQYF
TRBJ2-1 TRBV5-4 NA TRBD2 CASSSLAGGLEEQFF
TRBJ1-2 TRBV29-1 NA NA CSARGAGADYGYTF
TRBJ1-6 TRBV15 once NA CATSRDGNSPLHF
TRBJ1-1 TRBV5-1 NA NA CASSTRDGNTEAFF
TRBJ2-3 TRBV4-1 NA NA CASSQDVSISTDTQYF
TRBJ2-2 TRBV9 NA NA CASSVGTTGTGELFF
TRBJ1-2 TRBV9 once NA CASSVAHYGYTF
TRBJ2-7 TRBV6-1 few NA CASSAVRVEQYF
TRBJ2-1 TRBV24-1 NA TRBD1 CATSDNRQGQGYDEQFF
TRBJ2-1 TRBV7-3 once NA CASSPRPGHEQFF
TRBJ2-1 TRBV29-1 NA NA CSTPGPTWGNEQFF
TRBJ2-7 TRBV4-3 NA NA CASSAHLQSYEQYF
TRBJ1-3 TRBV29-1 NA NA CSGETSSGNTIYF
TRBJ2-7 TRBV29-1 NA NA CSVERLADLSGEQYF
TRBJ2-6 TRBV4-3 NA TRBD1 CASSMGQGAAGANVLTF